This T cell receptor (beta chain) was sequenced during a study of cytomegalovirus exposure and HLA in healthy donors (dated by TCRdb to about 2017). For context, the study as a whole: An earlier analysis of several hundred of the donors reported about 290 Gb of sequence data and approximately 110 million unique TCR beta sequences from 150 million to 200 million T cells. To study patterns of TCR occurrence, a later analysis re-analyzed previously published TCR beta repertoires from 500 to 850 donors and added high-resolution HLA genotyping. The number of donors typed differed by locus, with 629-630 for A, B, C, DRB1 and DQB1, around 560 for DQA1, 600 to 610 for DPA1, and over 400 for DPB1. In the later analysis, no new phenotypic data were used to find candidate immune exposures; instead, reliance was placed on TCR beta sequences and their occurrence across donors. The aim of the study was to test whether cataloging public T cell receptors could identify signatures of past pathogen exposure. Besides the first cohort of 550 to 750 subjects, a separate validation cohort made up of roughly 120 different subjects was used. An earlier analysis of 587 of the donors applied high-throughput TCR beta sequencing to assess whether each TCR beta V gene segment acted as functional or pseudogenic. All discovery cohort repertoires had been generated on a single sequencing platform. The study profiled the T cell repertoires of 666 subjects by immunosequencing and related them to cytomegalovirus serostatus. Among the roughly 400 genotyped donors, approximately 81% belonged to the genetic ancestry cluster associated with self-reported Caucasian donors. Genome-wide SNP genotypes for about 65% of the roughly 700 donors were used in a later genetic analysis, which treated that subset as a discovery cohort. The study combined high-throughput TCR immunosequencing, statistical association of individual TCRs with disease status, and machine learning to predict cytomegalovirus infection status. Because of strong linkage in the cohort, roughly five DR-DQ haplotypes were treated as single units for association and clustering. Among roughly 400 genotyped donors of the cohort, an average of around 250,000 unique TCR beta nucleotide sequences was sequenced per donor, of which roughly 17% were non-productive. HLA typing included class I and class II loci at four-digit resolution. Approximately 300 gigabases of sequencing data and 70 million to 100 million unique TCR sequences made up an early release that covered approximately 650 HLA-typed donors. Donor age, sex, ethnicity and CMV serostatus were compiled together with the repertoire data. What the study reported, not specific to this receptor: The sequencing pipeline was judged likely to have produced a cluster of highly shared sequence variants as a technical artifact. Because counts were too low, roughly 16 rarely observed V segments, including chromosome 9 orphons, were excluded from the earlier analysis of 587 of the donors. According to a later analysis, TCR association rates differed among HLA loci, with DRB1 alleles showing the most associated TCRs and HLA-C alleles showing the fewest. In a later analysis, most CMV-associated TCR beta chains were found to appear HLA-restricted, with HLA associations seemingly driven largely by CMV exposure. In an earlier analysis of approximately 590 of the donors, most TCR beta V segments appeared in productive rearrangements about 87% or about 30% of the time, broadly matching IMGT annotations. A few of the identified cytomegalovirus-associated TCR beta chains were confirmed in vitro to be specific for cytomegalovirus antigens. In a later analysis, HLA-associated TCR beta chains showed more clonal expansion and lower generation probabilities than non-associated chains that were equally common. Specific HLA alleles were associated with roughly 17,000 TCR beta sequences at a false discovery rate of 0.05 in a later analysis. It was suggested by the authors that the approach could potentially be generalized to other disease states and immunological phenotypes. The presence/absence analyses assumed that sequencing depth was roughly uniform across donors, and that assumption may not be true. A further reported finding was that TCR beta sequences accurately predicted the HLA-A and HLA-B alleles for most subjects in the first cohort. HLA typing was unavailable for some donors at each locus, so association tests used only the typed subset. The only immune exposure information available for the cohort was CMV serostatus. When HLA alleles, especially DR and DQ, strongly co-occurred, TCR associations were difficult to assign to individual alleles. Linkage disequilibrium might explain the correlated functional status among segregating V segments, but an unknown experimental factor could not be excluded. V-gene and J-gene trimming of TCR beta chains was associated with a missense DCLRE1C variant in a later genetic analysis, and the association was replicated in an independent cohort. Compared with the approximately 670-donor mean, donors in an Asian-associated ancestry cluster had fewer N-insertions in productive TCRs, according to a later genetic analysis. Only TCR beta chains were sequenced in this cohort, and the absence of alpha or paired-chain data limited detectable features. Most TCR sequences were seen in very few donors, while some public TCRs were found in many individuals. A later analysis reported that several top co-occurrence clusters appeared linked to parvovirus B19, influenza, CMV and Epstein-Barr virus. In the study, about 150 TCR beta chains were listed as associated with cytomegalovirus. The classifier was reported to diagnose cytomegalovirus status with high specificity and sensitivity in both the original and validation cohorts. Some IMGT-functional V segments, including TRBV6-2 and TRBV6-3, could not be told apart with the 87-base-pair reads, so those segments were excluded.

With regard to this clone: Its cognate antigen has yet to be identified. Within one base of it there is no much larger clone, and no base qualities were kept.

The library was built by means of the immunoSEQ multiplex PCR assay. For the multiplex PCR, a mixture combining 60 forward primers for TCR Vbeta segments and 13 reverse primers for TCR Jbeta segments was used. Amplification of the CDR3 region of rearranged TCR beta genes was performed with a multiplex PCR assay on genomic DNA. The amplified TCR beta libraries were sequenced on the Illumina HiSeq System as 87-base-pair reads. Regarding the original processing steps: In a later analysis, tens of millions of unique TCR beta chains were counted across the approximately 640 repertoires, and roughly 10 million of these chains were shared by at least two donors. To remove PCR and sequencing errors, raw reads were error-corrected and collapsed into unique sequences using a nearest-neighbor algorithm that merged closely related sequences. To assign V, D and J gene segments, CDR3 sequences were aligned to IMGT reference sequences. For a sequence to be retained, at least a six-nucleotide match to both a V gene segment and a J gene segment was required. A rearrangement counted as productive if the CDR3 had no stop codons and remained in frame with V and J, and every other rearrangement counted as non-productive. CDR3 was defined according to IMGT convention as the region running from the second conserved V-encoded cysteine to the conserved J-encoded phenylalanine. The earlier analysis of 587 of the donors excluded any sequence lacking an unambiguous match to a single V gene segment. An earlier analysis of several hundred of the donors called V segments functional above 56.7% productive rearrangements and segregating when the between-donor standard deviation exceeded 5%. To diagnose cytomegalovirus status from the catalog of TCR beta chain sequences, a statistical classification framework was built. In a later analysis, V and J genes were assigned by comparing TCR nucleotide sequences against IMGT/GENE-DB human TR gene sequences. A later analysis assigned CDR3 sequences and most-parsimonious VDJ recombination scenarios with the TCRdist pipeline. A later analysis defined each TCR beta chain by its CDR3 amino acid sequence plus V-gene family, and excluded reads lacking a unique V-gene family. To address suspected cross-contamination and a sequencing artifact, a later analysis removed approximately 590 highly shared, low-generation-probability nucleotide sequences. In a later analysis, a clonal expansion index for each public chain was calculated from normalized within-repertoire ranks of inferred template counts. Generation probabilities in a later analysis came from a VDJ recombination model fitted to out-of-frame rearrangements, and those results were checked against IGoR. A later analysis scored TCR-TCR, TCR-HLA and TCR-CMV co-occurrence with hypergeometric tests, applying a repertoire-size bias correction to TCR pairs. In a later analysis, false discovery rates were estimated by permuting HLA or CMV assignments 20 times. A later analysis grouped co-occurring TCRs with DBSCAN, adding TCRdist sequence similarity when clustering within HLA-allele-positive subsets. For co-occurrence clustering, repertoires with fewer than 30,000 or more than 120,000 public chains were excluded, along with five or six repertoires with anomalous nucleotide sharing. TCRdb mirrors the immuneACCESS table, restricted to in-frame sequences. Some clones are absent from its copies; in checked studies, under half trace to an unresolved V gene, and the reason for the others is unknown. That table is the source of V, J and clone size, and D and trimming were worked out from the DNA. In this sample the table shows about 83,000 clones, under 80% of which occur a single time. About 4.2% of the sample belongs to the ten largest clones.

The cohort was made up of approximately 670 healthy bone marrow donors. At the time of sampling, all cohort members were nominally healthy, though unrecorded immune exposures were likely present. The donor tested CMV seronegative and was one of the 352 seronegative cohort members. Each donor provided a peripheral blood sample, and peripheral blood mononuclear cells were used for TCR beta sequencing. Genomic DNA was extracted from the blood cell samples with the Qiagen DNeasy Blood Extraction Kit. The CDR3 starts with the cysteine, ends with the phenylalanine, and has 13 residues. Only CDR3 DNA is held: 39 bases, read in frame from base 1. The germline V gene encodes CDR1 MGHRA and CDR2 YSYEKL. The germline ends are 11 bases apart after V is trimmed by 4 bases and J by 5 bases.

The chain is made from TRBV4-1 and TRBJ2-5, with the D segment identity uncertain. Sequenced sample: PBMCs. The clonotype was recovered from a man in his fifties or sixties in good health and CMV-seronegative. The DNA sequence is given as TGCGCCAGCAGCCGAAATCAACGGGAGACCCAGTACTTC. It is translated as CASSRNQRETQYF.